This TCR beta chain comes out of a study of T cell responses to AZD1222 COVID-19 vaccine. Germline loops: CDR1 LNHDA, CDR2 SQIVND (reference sequence). V dropped 0 bases and J dropped 5 bases, with 3 bases sitting between them. This CDR3 is 12 amino acids long. Profiling relied on immunoSEQ multiplex PCR, and the TCRdb table lists in-frame clones only, not all of them. Here the sample spans about 140,000 clones, approximately 90% being singletons. Here the sequenced sample was peripheral blood, taken on day 0 of AZD1222 vaccination. The TCR was taken from an adult in good health. This rearrangement joins TRBV19 to TRBJ2-3; no firm D call. The CDR3 sequence: CASSIDLDTQYF. The CDR3 region has the DNA TGTGCCAGTAGTATAGATCTAGATACGCAGTATTTT.